This TCR beta chain is from a study of CD4+ T cells in melanoma (dated by TCRdb to the early 2020s). Background for the entire study: The study investigated neoantigen-specific CD4+ T cells in human melanoma.

As to this clone: This clone's antigen is unknown. No quality values exist for individual bases; no much larger clone is one base distant.

Results the study describes overall, beyond this receptor: The report described a correlation between neoantigen-specific CD4+ T cells and the function of CD8+ T cells, macrophages and B cells. According to the report, neoantigen-specific CD4+ T cells in melanoma displayed diverse differentiation states.

The donors were melanoma patients. The method was the immunoSEQ multiplex PCR assay. In TCRdb, the immuneACCESS table is reduced to in-frame sequences with V and J assigned. These tables do not hold every clone; where another copy was compared, an unresolved V gene accounts for under half, and the others remain unexplained. The table for this sample lists fewer than 55,000 clones; 89% of them were counted only once. Around 11% of the sample goes to the ten largest clones. The receptor was derived from a human donor with melanoma. Sequences were obtained from peripheral blood.

The DNA sequence is as follows: TGTGCCAGCAGCACATACCGTATCTCCTACGAGCAGTACTTC. Its protein is CASSTYRISYEQYF. Recombination joined TRBV27 with TRBJ2-5; confidence is insufficient to name the D gene. TRBJ2-7 matches the DNA end more closely, so the J call is doubtful. The CDR3 numbers 14 residues from cysteine through phenylalanine. The entry retains the CDR3 DNA only, 42 bases that are in frame from base 1. Reading the germline V gene (reference sequence) gives CDR1 MNHEY and CDR2 SMNVEV.